Listed here are 31 T cell receptor beta chains from one sample, sequenced in a study of control samples from healthy donors and cancer patients. Using immunoSEQ multiplex PCR, the repertoire was profiled, and TCRdb retains in-frame clones only, with some absent. The data contain about 100,000 clones, 88% of them singletons. Sequences were obtained from blood. All receptors come from a young man in good health.

This clone was observed a few times. This rearrangement joins TRBV6-2 or TRBV6-3 to TRBJ2-1, with no clear D. Germline loops: CDR1 MNHEY, CDR2 SVGEGT. The CDR3 extends over 14 amino acids. Between the trimmed V and J ends, which lost 2 bases and 4 bases, there was a span of 9 bases. The CDR3 loop is CASSYGPDYNEQFF. The CDR3 DNA follows: TGTGCCAGCAGTTACGGGCCCGATTACAATGAGCAGTTCTTC.

This chain uses TRBV6-2 or TRBV6-3 with TRBJ2-7, with D unresolved. The CDR3 contains 11 residues. V was pared by 4 bases and J by 3 bases, with 4 bases between. Germline V gene data show CDR1 as MNHEY and CDR2 as SVGEGT. The CDR3 coding sequence is TGTGCCAGCAGTTCCTTCTACGAGCAGTACTTC. It codes for CASSSFYEQYF.

The genes are TRBV4-2 and TRBJ2-2; 7 nucleotides align to TRBD2. Per germline, CDR1 LGHNA and CDR2 YNFKEQ. The length of the CDR3 is 16 residues. Trimming took 4 bases from V and 0 from J; bases not matched to a gene: 5. CDR3 residues: CASSPPSGPNTGELFF. The CDR3 DNA follows: TGTGCCAGCAGCCCACCTAGCGGCCCGAACACCGGGGAGCTGTTTTTT.

This clone came up once. The chain carries TRBV4-3 and TRBJ1-3; D is unclear. Germline V gene sequence: CDR1 LGHNA, CDR2 YSLEER. The CDR3 runs to 15 residues. Trimming shortened V by 5 bases and J by 0 bases, and 11 bases separated the two germline ends. Here the CDR3 DNA reads TGCGCCAGCAGCGCTTCTACCCTCTCTGGAAACACCATATATTTT. It specifies CASSASTLSGNTIYF.

This chain joins TRBV10-1 and TRBJ2-1, with 8 bases that match TRBD2. Germline assignment: CDR1 WNHNN and CDR2 SYGVQD (reference sequence). CDR3 length: 14 residues. With 4 bases clipped from V and 5 bases from J, the junction kept 4 bases outside the gene matches. In DNA, the CDR3 is TGCGCCAGCAGTGGTTCAGCGGGAGACAATGAGCAGTTCTTC. It encodes CASSGSAGDNEQFF.

This clone was counted once. V usage is TRBV25-1 and J usage is TRBJ2-7; 8 positions agree with TRBD1. The CDR3 contains 15 residues. V lost 3 bases, J lost 1 base, and 5 bases stayed unmatched. The V gene's germline CDR1 is MGHDK and CDR2 SYGVNS. In DNA form, the CDR3 reads TGTGCCAGCAGTGACCCGGGACAGGCGTCCTACGAGCAGTACTTC. It is translated as CASSDPGQASYEQYF.

A single count supports this clone. This sequence joins TRBV5-1 and TRBJ2-2, with 7 bases aligning to TRBD1. CDR1 and CDR2 from the germline V gene are SGHRS and YFSETQ. J gave up 0 bases and V 4 bases, and 0 bases lay outside the gene matches. CDR3 length: 14 residues. CDR3 DNA sequence: TGCGCCAGCAGCCAGGGGGCGAACACCGGGGAGCTGTTTTTT. Encoded protein: CASSQGANTGELFF.

The chain carries TRBV6-1 and TRBJ2-7, with D hard to call. Trimming cost V 1 base and J 3 bases, with 7 bases left between them. In germline, CDR1 is MNHNS, CDR2 SASEGT. The CDR3 spans 13 residues. Here the CDR3 reads CASSEGQDYEQYF. The DNA of the CDR3 is TGTGCCAGCAGTGAAGGGCAGGACTACGAGCAGTACTTC.

The gene calls are TRBV21-1 and TRBJ2-7; the D call of TRBD1 is as the table states it, not checked on the DNA. TRBV21-1 is a documented pseudogene. The CDR3 has 16 residues. The CDR3 region is CASSDFDRIDTYEQYF. CDR3 DNA: TGTGCCAGCAGCGACTTCGACAGGATAGATACCTACGAGCAGTACTTC.

This chain joins TRBV7-2 and TRBJ2-1, with D unresolved. This CDR3 region has 18 residues. Germline CDR1 SGHTA, CDR2 FQGNSA. V was pared by 5 bases and J by 7 bases, with 27 bases between. The CDR3 DNA reads as TGTGCCAGCAGCCGCGGTCGTCACGACCCTACCAACCCGAATGAGCAGTTCTTC. Its protein is CASSRGRHDPTNPNEQFF.

The genes are TRBV6-5 and TRBJ2-2; D gene uncertain. Between the trimmed V and J ends, which lost 6 bases and 6 bases, there was a span of 14 bases. CDR1 MNHEY and CDR2 SVGAGI come from the germline V gene. This CDR3 spans 14 amino acids. The CDR3 loop reads CASRRSVVSGELFF. The CDR3 DNA reads TGTGCCAGCAGGCGCAGTGTTGTCTCCGGGGAGCTGTTTTTT.

This chain joins TRBV3-1 (or the pseudogene TRBV3-2) and TRBJ2-5; the D gene is possibly TRBD2 (6 bases). The V end was cut by 3 bases, the J end by 11 bases, with 22 bases between. CDR1 LGHDT and CDR2 YNNKEL come from the germline V gene (reference sequence). CDR3 size: 15 residues. CDR3: CASSQGRSSGLTQYF. The DNA of the CDR3 is TGTGCCAGCAGCCAGGGACGGAGTAGCGGACTAACTCAGTACTTC.

The chain has TRBV18 and TRBJ2-7; the D is unclear. The CDR3 sequence is 14 residues long. Trimming removed 4 bases from V and 2 bases from J, with 12 bases in between. CDR1 is KGHSH, CDR2 LQKENI, per germline. CDR3 DNA sequence: TGTGCCAGCTCACACCGAGAGAACCCCTACGAGCAGTACTTC. It is translated as CASSHRENPYEQYF.

The rearrangement links TRBV5-1 to TRBJ2-7; D possibly corresponds to TRBD2 (6 bases). The CDR3 has 13 residues. CDR1 is SGHRS and CDR2 is YFSETQ in the germline V gene. V was clipped by 3 bases and J by 3 bases, with 10 bases between them. CDR3 sequence (DNA): TGCGCCAGCAGCTCGGGAGCAGTCTACGAGCAGTACTTC. This gives the protein CASSSGAVYEQYF.

This clone was counted only a few times. The chain uses TRBV10-3 and TRBJ1-5, with no clear D. Per the germline V gene, CDR1 is ENHRY and CDR2 is SYGVKD. V was trimmed by 3 bases and J by 6 bases, leaving 9 bases between them. The CDR3 extends over 13 amino acids. DNA for the CDR3: TGTGCCATCAGTGATCCACCTTTTCAGCCCCAGCATTTT. Its protein is CAISDPPFQPQHF.

The rearrangement links TRBV5-4 to TRBJ1-2; the match to TRBD1 covers 11 bases. From germline, CDR1 is SGHNT and CDR2 YYREEE (reference sequence). Trimming at V came to 6 bases and at J to 8 bases, leaving 12 bases not matched to a gene. CDR3 length: 15 amino acids. CDR3 sequence (DNA): TGTGCCAGCAACCGGGGACAGGGGGTAGTAGGCGGCTACACCTTC. It yields the protein CASNRGQGVVGGYTF. Full variable domain (remainder filled in from reference TRBV5-4 and TRBJ1-2): ETGVTQSPTHLIKTRGQQVTLRCSSQSGHNTVSWYQQALGQGPQFIFQYYREEENGRGNFPPRFSGLQFPNYSSELNVNALELDDSALYLCASNRGQGVVGGYTFGSGTRLTVV.

The rearrangement links TRBV7-2 to TRBJ1-5; a weak D match, TRBD1 (6 bases). Germline V gives CDR1 SGHTA, CDR2 FQGNSA. With 4 bases removed from V and 4 bases from J, the gap between germline ends came to 11 bases. The CDR3 extends over 14 amino acids. The chain's CDR3 is CASSSMGTNQPQHF. CDR3 nucleotides: TGTGCCAGCAGCTCAATGGGGACAAATCAGCCCCAGCATTTT.

The CDR3 protein is CASSHGGQTTGELFF. The CDR3 nucleotides are TGCGCCAGCAGTCACGGTGGCCAGACAACCGGGGAGCTGTTTTTT. J is TRBJ2-2 and V is TRBV23-1, with D hard to call. TRBV23-1 is recorded as an ORF, its role being uncertain. Trimming took off 3 bases at V and 5 bases at J, with 13 bases between the two ends. The CDR3 is made up of 15 amino acids.

This clone was found once. The V call is TRBV6-5, the J call TRBJ2-5; 7 bases agree with TRBD2. V lost 3 bases, J lost 2 bases, and 6 bases stayed unmatched. The germline gives CDR1 MNHEY, CDR2 SVGAGI. CDR3 length: 15 residues. The CDR3 loop is CASSYQLAAQETQYF. The CDR3 nucleotides are TGTGCCAGCAGTTATCAGCTAGCGGCACAAGAGACCCAGTACTTC.

V is TRBV11-3 and J is TRBJ2-1, with 9 bases identical to TRBD1. Unmatched junction bases numbered 7, after V lost 1 base and J lost 3 bases. The CDR3 is 17 residues long. CDR1 is SGHNT, CDR2 YENEEA, per germline. The CDR3 coding sequence is TGTGCCAGCAGCTTAGGGGAACAGGGGGCGGTCTACAATGAGCAGTTCTTC. Its translation: CASSLGEQGAVYNEQFF.

V and J are TRBV5-1 and TRBJ2-1; D call uncertain. The CDR3 consists of 13 residues. V was shortened by 4 bases and J by 4 bases, with 9 bases between the two germline ends. Germline lookup yields CDR1 SGHRS and CDR2 YFSETQ. The CDR3 is CASSTNFYNEQFF. The CDR3 DNA follows: TGCGCCAGCAGCACAAACTTTTACAATGAGCAGTTCTTC. Combining the CDR3 with reference TRBV5-1 and TRBJ2-1 gives the whole variable domain KAGVTQTPRYLIKTRGQQVTLSCSPISGHRSVSWYQQTPGQGLQFLFEYFSETQRNKGNFPGRFSGRQFSNSRSEMNVSTLELGDSALYLCASSTNFYNEQFFGPGTRLTVL.

The chain carries TRBV9 and TRBJ1-2, with TRBD1 matching over 7 bases. The V gene's germline CDR1 is SGDLS and CDR2 YYNGEE. The CDR3 loop spans 14 amino acids. V shed 2 bases and J 7 bases; nucleotides not matched to a gene: 8. The CDR3 DNA reads TGTGCCAGCAGCGTGATGAGGGCAGGGGGTGGCTACACCTTC. Amino acids: CASSVMRAGGGYTF.

The rearrangement links TRBV11-2 to TRBJ2-7, with D uncertain. V lost 1 base to trimming and J lost 12 bases, with 13 bases between them. Looked up from germline, CDR1 is SGHAT and CDR2 is FQNNGV. The CDR3 has 12 amino acids. CDR3 sequence (DNA): TGTGCCAGCAGCTTAGTTGTCGGCCAACTGTACTTC. Protein sequence: CASSLVVGQLYF.

The chain recombines TRBV7-2 with TRBJ2-5; 9 positions match TRBD2. Germline V lookup: CDR1 SGHTA, CDR2 FQGNSA. J was trimmed by 5 bases and V by 5 bases; bases with no gene match: 12. This CDR3 has 16 amino acids. CDR3 nucleotide sequence: TGTGCCAGCAGCGGATTTGGGCTAAGCGGGGGGGAGACCCAGTACTTC. Protein product: CASSGFGLSGGETQYF.

The CDR3 reads CASSLRGGEYEQYF. In DNA form, the CDR3 reads TGTGCCAGCAGCTTGAGGGGAGGGGAGTACGAGCAGTACTTC. The rearrangement joins TRBV5-5 to TRBJ2-7; 7 bases are shared with TRBD2. The CDR3 is 14 residues long. CDR1 and CDR2 (germline): SGHKS, YYEKEE (reference sequence). V shed 1 base and J 4 bases; nucleotides not matched to a gene: 5. The full variable domain, its missing parts supplied by reference TRBV5-5 and TRBJ2-7, is DAGVTQSPTHLIKTRGQQVTLRCSPISGHKSVSWYQQVLGQGPQFIFQYYEKEERGRGNFPDRFSARQFPNYSSELNVNALLLGDSALYLCASSLRGGEYEQYFGPGTRLTVT.

The chain couples TRBV3-1 (or the pseudogene TRBV3-2) to TRBJ1-1; D unclear. V lost 4 bases and J 1 base, leaving 13 bases between the germline ends. Germline lookup yields CDR1 LGHDT and CDR2 YNNKEL (reference sequence). The CDR3 contains 15 residues. CDR3 sequence (DNA): TGTGCCAGCAGCCCCAACGCTCGACAGAACACTGAAGCTTTCTTT. This codes for CASSPNARQNTEAFF.

The DNA for the CDR3 is TGTGCCAGCAGCCAAGGAGTCTCGGGAACCACTGAAGCTTTCTTT. Amino acids: CASSQGVSGTTEAFF. V gene TRBV3-1 (or the pseudogene TRBV3-2) combines with J gene TRBJ1-1, with D unresolved. Germline loops: CDR1 LGHDT, CDR2 YNNKEL (reference sequence). This CDR3 is 15 amino acids long. Trimming stripped 1 base from V and 4 bases from J, with 13 bases between.

The chain has TRBV9 and TRBJ1-3, with D possibly matching TRBD1 (5 bases). The CDR3 runs 12 residues. Trimming took off 6 bases at V and 4 bases at J, with 8 bases between the two ends. CDR1 SGDLS and CDR2 YYNGEE come from the germline V gene. The CDR3, as DNA: TGTGCCAGCAACGGGGCAGGAAACACCATATATTTT. This encodes CASNGAGNTIYF.

CDR3 in DNA: TGTGCCACCAGGGAGGGACAGGGGGCTAATGAGCAGTTCTTC. Encoded protein: CATREGQGANEQFF. V usage is TRBV24-1 and J usage is TRBJ2-1; 12 bases are shared with TRBD1. The CDR3 contains 14 residues. V was pared by 7 bases and J by 7 bases, with 4 bases of the junction left unmatched. Germline V gene data show CDR1 as KGHDR and CDR2 as SFDVKD.

This clone was seen a few times. The chain links TRBV7-3 to TRBJ1-1; D remains unclear. Per the germline V gene, CDR1 is SGHTA and CDR2 is FQGTGA. The CDR3 is 15 residues long. The V gene lost 6 bases and the J gene lost 5 bases, with 19 bases spanning the gap. The CDR3 nucleotides are TGTGCCAGCAGTTTAGTCGGAGTAGCGAGTACTGAAGCTTTCTTT. Translation: CASSLVGVASTEAFF.

This chain joins TRBV4-1 and TRBJ2-3; D unresolved. The germline gives CDR1 MGHRA, CDR2 YSYEKL. V was pared by 2 bases and J by 1 base, with 16 bases between. The CDR3 contains 17 residues. The CDR3 coding sequence is TGCGCCAGCAGCCAAAAAAATATCGACCCTCGCACAGATACGCAGTATTTT. Its translation is CASSQKNIDPRTDTQYF.